Presented here are 24 T cell receptor beta chains from one specimen sequenced in a study of technical replicates of blood from several donors. Clones were read by immunoSEQ multiplex PCR, and TCRdb kept only the in-frame ones, dropping some. The table shows tens of thousands of clones, with about 97% occurring only once. The sample comprised T cells isolated from PBMCs. The receptor set was obtained from a human donor in good health.

The J gene is TRBJ2-7, the V gene TRBV10-3, with 11 nucleotides matching TRBD2. Trimming took 7 bases from V and 0 from J; bases not matched to a gene: 5. Looked up from germline, CDR1 is ENHRY and CDR2 is SYGVKD. This CDR3 is 15 amino acids long. CDR3 DNA: TGTGCCATCACCGAGGGACTAGCGGACTCCTACGAGCAGTACTTC. Amino acid sequence: CAITEGLADSYEQYF.

The V gene is TRBV5-1, the J gene TRBJ2-7; TRBD1 matches at 8 bases. The CDR3 totals 14 residues. The ends lost 4 bases at V and 5 bases at J; junction bases unmatched: 8. Germline V gives CDR1 SGHRS, CDR2 YFSETQ. This CDR3 reads CASSLDRGRNEQYF. CDR3 DNA sequence: TGCGCCAGCAGCCTCGACAGGGGAAGGAACGAGCAGTACTTC.

This sequence joins TRBV6-5 and TRBJ2-1; 8 bases are shared with TRBD1. CDR1 is MNHEY, CDR2 SVGAGI, per germline. This CDR3 has 14 amino acids. Losses at the gene ends were 4 bases for V and 5 bases for J; bases not matched to a gene: 4. This chain's CDR3 is CASSSEQGDNEQFF. DNA of the CDR3: TGTGCCAGCAGTTCAGAACAGGGGGACAATGAGCAGTTCTTC.

The chain is built from TRBV2 and TRBJ1-3, with D perhaps TRBD1 (5 bases). Trimming cost V 7 bases and J 5 bases, with 18 bases left between them. Germline CDR1 is SNHLY and CDR2 is FYNNEI. This CDR3 is 15 amino acids long. The CDR3 nucleotides read TGTGCCAGCACTAGTACCGGGACTATGAGAAACACCATATATTTT. Its translation is CASTSTGTMRNTIYF. Variable domain in full (rest from reference TRBV2 and TRBJ1-3): EPEVTQTPSHQVTQMGQEVILRCVPISNHLYFYWYRQILGQKVEFLVSFYNNEISEKSEIFDDQFSVERPDGSNFTLKIRSTKLEDSAMYFCASTSTGTMRNTIYFGEGSWLTVV.

The chain recombines TRBV29-1 with TRBJ2-5, with TRBD2 identical over 7 bases. Trimming at V came to 6 bases and at J to 4 bases, leaving 14 bases not matched to a gene. Per germline, CDR1 SQVTM and CDR2 ANQGSEA. The CDR3 extends over 15 amino acids. CDR3 sequence: CSVDQAGSGGETQYF. CDR3 coding DNA: TGCAGCGTGGACCAAGCGGGAAGTGGTGGAGAGACCCAGTACTTC.

The chain couples TRBV7-8 to TRBJ1-1; no clear D. V lost 5 bases, J lost 5 bases, and 18 bases lay in between. The germline V gene encodes CDR1 SGHVS and CDR2 FQNEAQ. The CDR3 covers 15 residues. CDR3 loop: CASSDKRNRETEAFF. The CDR3 DNA reads TGTGCCAGCAGCGATAAAAGAAACCGCGAGACTGAAGCTTTCTTT. Based on the CDR3 plus reference TRBV7-8 and TRBJ1-1, the full variable domain is GAGVSQSPRYKVAKRGQDVALRCDPISGHVSLFWYQQALGQGPEFLTYFQNEAQLDKSGLPSDRFFAERPEGSVSTLKIQRTQQEDSAVYLCASSDKRNRETEAFFGQGTRLTVV.

V usage is TRBV4-1 and J usage is TRBJ2-7; a weak D match, TRBD2 (6 bases). Germline CDR1 MGHRA, CDR2 YSYEKL. V was shortened by 0 bases and J by 2 bases, with 23 bases between the two germline ends. The length of the CDR3 is 19 residues. CDR3 sequence reads: CASSQEDPIEQGLAYEQYF. In nucleotides, the CDR3 is TGCGCCAGCAGCCAAGAAGATCCCATTGAGCAGGGACTTGCCTACGAGCAGTACTTC.

The chain carries TRBV27 and TRBJ2-1; 11 bases are a match to TRBD2. V was pared by 1 base and J by 3 bases, with 5 bases of the junction left unmatched. Germline CDR1 MNHEY, CDR2 SMNVEV (reference sequence). CDR3 length: 17 amino acids. The CDR3 DNA sequence: TGTGCCAGCAGTTTATTCCCGACTAGCGGGGTCTACAATGAGCAGTTCTTC. It translates to CASSLFPTSGVYNEQFF.

This sequence joins TRBV5-1 and TRBJ1-1; D not resolved. Germline V CDR1 and CDR2: SGHRS, YFSETQ. The CDR3 sequence is 14 residues long. V was shortened by 4 bases and J by 2 bases, with 12 bases between the two germline ends. The CDR3 loop is CASSEGPSNTEAFF. The CDR3, as DNA: TGCGCCAGCAGCGAGGGCCCCTCTAACACTGAAGCTTTCTTT. The complete variable domain, with remaining parts taken from reference TRBV5-1 and TRBJ1-1, reads KAGVTQTPRYLIKTRGQQVTLSCSPISGHRSVSWYQQTPGQGLQFLFEYFSETQRNKGNFPGRFSGRQFSNSRSEMNVSTLELGDSALYLCASSEGPSNTEAFFGQGTRLTVV.

The chain links TRBV2 to TRBJ2-1; D unclear. This CDR3 contains 14 residues. V was pared by 7 bases and J by 2 bases, with 12 bases between. CDR1 and CDR2 from the germline V gene are SNHLY and FYNNEI. The chain's CDR3 is CASTWREAYNEQFF. The CDR3 DNA is TGTGCCAGCACGTGGCGAGAGGCCTACAATGAGCAGTTCTTC.

The rearrangement links TRBV6-5 to TRBJ2-6, with TRBD1 matching 8 bases. V was clipped by 4 bases and J by 3 bases; unmatched bases: 5. The germline gives CDR1 MNHEY, CDR2 SVGAGI. There are 16 residues in the CDR3. The CDR3 DNA is TGTGCCAGCAGTTGGCAGGGGGCGGTTGGGGCCAACGTCCTGACTTTC. It specifies CASSWQGAVGANVLTF.

This clone was detected only once. The V call is TRBV7-9, the J call TRBJ1-2, with TRBD1 identical over 9 bases. The trim removed 4 bases at V and 5 bases at J, leaving 8 bases unmatched. CDR3 length: 15 residues. CDR1 is SEHNR and CDR2 is FQNEAQ in the germline V gene (reference sequence). The CDR3 sequence: CASSSPGQGYYGYTF. CDR3 nucleotides: TGTGCCAGCAGCTCCCCGGGACAGGGTTATTATGGCTACACCTTC.

The rearrangement joins TRBV11-3 to TRBJ1-1; 10 nucleotides match TRBD1. The CDR3 has 15 amino acids. CDR1 and CDR2 from the germline V gene are SGHNT and YENEEA. J gave up 4 bases and V 4 bases, and 6 bases lay outside the gene matches. In DNA form, the CDR3 reads TGTGCCAGCAGCTGGGGGGACAGGGGAAGCACTGAAGCTTTCTTT. Protein: CASSWGDRGSTEAFF. Full variable domain (missing parts from reference TRBV11-3 and TRBJ1-1): EAGVVQSPRYKIIEKKQPVAFWCNPISGHNTLYWYLQNLGQGPELLIRYENEEAVDDSQLPKDRFSAERLKGVDSTLKIQPAELGDSAVYLCASSWGDRGSTEAFFGQGTRLTVV.

The V gene is TRBV7-9, the J gene TRBJ2-7, with 9 nucleotides matching TRBD2. V lost 4 bases and J lost 2; bases outside the gene matches: 12. Germline CDR1 is SEHNR and CDR2 is FQNEAQ (reference sequence). The CDR3 has 17 residues. For the CDR3, the DNA is TGTGCCAGCAGCTCCGGAGGGAGCGGGAGGTCAACCTACGAGCAGTACTTC. Amino acids: CASSSGGSGRSTYEQYF.

The chain couples TRBV5-4 to TRBJ2-4; 8 positions match TRBD1. The CDR3 is 11 residues long. Germline CDR1 is SGHNT and CDR2 is YYREEE (reference sequence). V gave up 4 bases and J gave up 9 bases; unmatched junction bases: 0. The DNA of the CDR3 is TGTGCCAGCAGCGGACAGGGCATTCAGTACTTC. It yields the protein CASSGQGIQYF. The whole variable domain, filled in from reference TRBV5-4 and TRBJ2-4, reads ETGVTQSPTHLIKTRGQQVTLRCSSQSGHNTVSWYQQALGQGPQFIFQYYREEENGRGNFPPRFSGLQFPNYSSELNVNALELDDSALYLCASSGQGIQYFGAGTRLSVL.

The J gene is TRBJ2-7, the V gene TRBV6-5; 7 positions match TRBD1. J lost 2 bases, V lost 6 bases, and 4 bases had no gene match. This CDR3 is 13 amino acids long. Germline CDR1 MNHEY, CDR2 SVGAGI. DNA of the CDR3: TGTGCCAGCAGCCCGGGACAGACCTACGAGCAGTACTTC. The encoded protein is CASSPGQTYEQYF.

This clone is a singleton in its sample. The chain recombines TRBV28 with TRBJ1-5, with 10 bases fitting TRBD1. This CDR3 region has 15 residues. The J segment lost 5 bases and the V segment lost 3 bases, leaving 4 bases of the junction unmatched. Germline V gives CDR1 MDHEN, CDR2 SYDVKM. The CDR3 bases are TGTGCCAGCAGTTTCCGAGGACAGGGGGATCAGCCCCAGCATTTT. Encoded protein: CASSFRGQGDQPQHF.

The CDR3 nucleotides read TGTGCCAGCAGCGGCTCGGTTTACCCGCAGGGGACTGAAGCTTTCTTT. This codes for CASSGSVYPQGTEAFF. The rearrangement joins TRBV7-9 to TRBJ1-1; D perhaps matches TRBD1 (6 bases). The CDR3 consists of 16 residues. Trimming removed 5 bases at V and 5 bases at J, with 21 bases between. CDR1 is SEHNR and CDR2 is FQNEAQ in the germline V gene (reference sequence).

The chain employs TRBV5-1 and TRBJ1-2; the match to TRBD1 covers 9 bases. The CDR3 runs to 16 residues. In germline, CDR1 is SGHRS, CDR2 YFSETQ. J lost 1 base, V lost 4 bases, and 8 bases had no gene match. CDR3 protein: CASSPPPGQGNYGYTF. The CDR3 DNA reads TGCGCCAGCAGCCCCCCTCCGGGACAGGGTAACTATGGCTACACCTTC.

The V and J genes are TRBV28 and TRBJ2-1; 11 bases map to TRBD1. The J segment lost 9 bases and the V segment lost 7 bases, leaving 14 bases of the junction unmatched. Germline lookup yields CDR1 MDHEN and CDR2 SYDVKM. The CDR3 contains 16 residues. The DNA for the CDR3 is TGTGCCAGCACCCAAACCGGGACAGGGGGTTTAAGTGAGCAGTTCTTC. Its translation: CASTQTGTGGLSEQFF. The full variable domain, with the rest looked up from reference TRBV28 and TRBJ2-1, is DVKVTQSSRYLVKRTGEKVFLECVQDMDHENMFWYRQDPGLGLRLIYFSYDVKMKEKGDIPEGYSVSREKKERFSLILESASTNQTSMYLCASTQTGTGGLSEQFFGPGTRLTVL.

This chain uses TRBV11-3 with TRBJ1-1, with D possibly being TRBD1 (6 bases). This CDR3 comprises 15 residues. The germline V gene has CDR1 SGHNT and CDR2 YENEEA. V dropped 4 bases and J dropped 1 base, with 13 bases sitting between them. In DNA, the CDR3 is TGTGCCAGCAGCTCGCGGACAGCTCAGAACACTGAAGCTTTCTTT. Translating gives CASSSRTAQNTEAFF.

The J gene is TRBJ1-5, the V gene TRBV6-6; TRBD1 matches 10 bases. Germline V gene lookup returns CDR1 MNHNY and CDR2 SVGAGI (reference sequence). The CDR3 contains 15 residues. J gave up 3 bases and V 6 bases, and 5 bases lay outside the gene matches. The CDR3 sequence: CASSLRQGANQPQHF. The DNA of the CDR3 is TGTGCCAGCAGCTTACGACAGGGGGCCAATCAGCCCCAGCATTTT.

The J gene is TRBJ2-7, the V gene TRBV4-1; 7 nucleotides match TRBD1. This CDR3 comprises 15 residues. V dropped 4 bases and J dropped 1; count of bases not matched to a gene: 7. Germline V gene lookup returns CDR1 MGHRA and CDR2 YSYEKL. The DNA of the CDR3 is TGCGCCAGCAGCCGGAGATTGACAGGGTCCTACGAGCAGTACTTC. As protein: CASSRRLTGSYEQYF.

J is TRBJ1-2 and V is TRBV28; TRBD1 matches at 8 bases. Germline assignment: CDR1 MDHEN and CDR2 SYDVKM. The CDR3 runs to 16 residues. V was pared by 6 bases and J by 2 bases, with 11 bases of the junction left unmatched. The CDR3 nucleotides are TGTGCCAGCAGCACCCAGGGGGCCCCTCCAAACTATGGCTACACCTTC. It codes for CASSTQGAPPNYGYTF.